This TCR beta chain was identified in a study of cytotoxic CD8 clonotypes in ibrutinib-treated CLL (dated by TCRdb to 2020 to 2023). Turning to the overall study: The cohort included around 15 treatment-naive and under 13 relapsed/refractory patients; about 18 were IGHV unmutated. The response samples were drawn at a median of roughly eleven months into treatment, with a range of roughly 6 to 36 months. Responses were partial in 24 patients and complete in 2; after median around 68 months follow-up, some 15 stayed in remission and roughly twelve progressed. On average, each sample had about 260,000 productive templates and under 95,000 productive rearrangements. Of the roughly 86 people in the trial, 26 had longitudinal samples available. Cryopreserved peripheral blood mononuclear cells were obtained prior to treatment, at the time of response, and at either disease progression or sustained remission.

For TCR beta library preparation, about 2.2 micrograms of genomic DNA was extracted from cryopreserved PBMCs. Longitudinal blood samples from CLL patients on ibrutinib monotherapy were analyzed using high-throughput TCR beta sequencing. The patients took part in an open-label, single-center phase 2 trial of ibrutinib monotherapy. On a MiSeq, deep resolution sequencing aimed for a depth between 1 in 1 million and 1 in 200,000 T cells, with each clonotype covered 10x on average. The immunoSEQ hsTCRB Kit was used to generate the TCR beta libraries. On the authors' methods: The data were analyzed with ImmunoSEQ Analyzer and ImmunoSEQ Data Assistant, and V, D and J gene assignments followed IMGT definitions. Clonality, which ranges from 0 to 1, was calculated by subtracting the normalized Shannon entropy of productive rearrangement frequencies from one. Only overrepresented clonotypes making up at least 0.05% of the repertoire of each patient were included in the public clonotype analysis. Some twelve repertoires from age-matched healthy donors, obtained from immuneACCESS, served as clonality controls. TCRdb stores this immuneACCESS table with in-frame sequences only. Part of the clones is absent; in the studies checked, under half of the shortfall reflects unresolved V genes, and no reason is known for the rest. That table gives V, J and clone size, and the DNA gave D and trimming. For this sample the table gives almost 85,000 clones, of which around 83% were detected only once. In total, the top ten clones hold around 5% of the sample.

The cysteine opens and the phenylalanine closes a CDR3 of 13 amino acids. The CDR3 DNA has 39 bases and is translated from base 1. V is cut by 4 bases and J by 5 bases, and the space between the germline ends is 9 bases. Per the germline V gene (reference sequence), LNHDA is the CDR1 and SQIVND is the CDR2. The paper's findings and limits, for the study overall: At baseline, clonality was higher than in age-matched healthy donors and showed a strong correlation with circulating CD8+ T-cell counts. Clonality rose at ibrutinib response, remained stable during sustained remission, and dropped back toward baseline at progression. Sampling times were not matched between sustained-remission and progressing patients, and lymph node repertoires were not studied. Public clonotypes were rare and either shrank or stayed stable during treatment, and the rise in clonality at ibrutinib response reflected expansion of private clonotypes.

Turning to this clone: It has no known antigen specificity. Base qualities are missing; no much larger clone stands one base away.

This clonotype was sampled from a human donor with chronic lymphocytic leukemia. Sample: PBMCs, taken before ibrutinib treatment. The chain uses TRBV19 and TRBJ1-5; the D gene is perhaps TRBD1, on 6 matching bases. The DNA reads TGTGCCAGTAGTAAGTCAGGGGATCAGCCCCAGCATTTT. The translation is CASSKSGDQPQHF.